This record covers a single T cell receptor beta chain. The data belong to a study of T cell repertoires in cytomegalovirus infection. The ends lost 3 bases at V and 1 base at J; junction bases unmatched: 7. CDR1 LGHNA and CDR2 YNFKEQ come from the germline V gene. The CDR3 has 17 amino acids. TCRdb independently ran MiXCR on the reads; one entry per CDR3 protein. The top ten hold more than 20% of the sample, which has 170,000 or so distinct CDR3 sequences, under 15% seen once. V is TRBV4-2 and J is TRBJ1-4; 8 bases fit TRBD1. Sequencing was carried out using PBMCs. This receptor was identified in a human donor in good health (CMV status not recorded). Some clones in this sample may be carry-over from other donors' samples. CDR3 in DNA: TGTGCCAGCAGCCAGGACCGACAGGGGTTAACTAATGAAAAACTGTTTTTT. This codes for CASSQDRQGLTNEKLFF.